The sequence of this T cell receptor beta chain was determined in a study of OX40 agonist ivuxolimab in advanced cancers. Regarding the study in general: Ivuxolimab was an agonistic, fully human IgG2 monoclonal antibody directed against OX40 (CD134), a costimulatory receptor. Intravenous ivuxolimab was administered to patients every 2 weeks at six dose levels: 0.01, 0.1, 0.3, 1.5, 3 and 10 mg/kg. Of the approximately 50 dose-escalation patients, hepatocellular carcinoma was present in approximately 20, melanoma in approximately 15, renal cell carcinoma in 9 and head and neck cancer in 9. In the dose-escalation cohort, roughly four fifths of patients were male, and the mean age was roughly 60 years, with a range of about 23 to 90. Prior anti-PD-1, anti-PD-L1 or anti-CTLA-4 therapy was permitted, and about 40% of dose-escalation patients had received checkpoint inhibitors. Three dose-escalation patients achieved partial responses, one with hepatocellular carcinoma and two with cutaneous melanoma. Peripheral TCRbeta sequencing aimed to test whether ivuxolimab altered TCR sequence diversity and caused clonal T-cell expansion. The paper reports the monotherapy dose-escalation portion (N = 52 patients) of the phase I ivuxolimab trial.

General findings and caveats noted by the study authors: At doses of 0.1 to 3.0 mg/kg, clonal expansion of both CD4+ and CD8+ blood T cells was observed from baseline to week 6. Low levels of normalized T-cell clonal expansion were also shown by some nonresponding patients. After ivuxolimab, more expanded clones were found on average in CD8+ T cells than in CD4+ T cells. In the 0.1-3.0 mg/kg groups, partial responders had among the lowest normalized peripheral clonal expansion, particularly in CD8+ T cells. The antigen specificity of the clonally expanded peripheral T cells was not determined.

Patients with a history of autoimmune disease or receiving systemic immunosuppression were excluded from the trial. Peripheral blood for TCR sequencing was collected from all dose cohorts at baseline, on cycle 4 day 1, and on cycle 7 day 1. The samples were drawn from a first-in-human, open-label, multicenter phase I dose-escalation trial of ivuxolimab. Adults with locally advanced or metastatic melanoma, renal cell, hepatocellular, or head and neck squamous cell carcinoma were enrolled in the trial. Before TCR sequencing, CD4+ T cells and CD8+ T cells were sorted from peripheral blood as separate populations. To sequence the TCRbeta CDR3 region, genomic DNA was isolated from the sorted cells. The immunoSEQ Assay was used for sequencing of TCRbeta CDR3 regions. The clones in this table, taken by TCRdb from immuneACCESS, are in-frame only. Not every clone is retained; where verified, under half of the shortfall comes from an unresolved V gene, and the cause of the rest is unknown. The sample contains around 70,000 clones, 86% of them found a single time. Of the sample, around 6.9% falls within the top ten clones.

Remarks on this clone: The specificity of this receptor is unknown. The sample holds no much larger clone one base away, and base qualities are not on file.

CDR1 and CDR2 are drawn from the germline V gene: SGHVS, FNYEAQ. The CDR3 starts with the cysteine, ends with the phenylalanine, and has 16 residues. Only the CDR3 region is kept as DNA, spanning 48 bases read in frame from base 1. V is clipped by 2 bases and J by 0 bases, and the sequence between their germline boundaries is 11 bases long. The chain links TRBV7-6 with TRBJ2-1; matching of 6 bases hints at TRBD2 as the D gene. The material was CD4+ or CD8+ T cells sorted from blood, obtained in a trial of the OX40 agonist ivuxolimab. The TCR originated in an adult with an advanced solid tumor such as melanoma, head and neck, liver or kidney cancer. The CDR3: CASSLIGGSSYNEQFF. The DNA reads TGTGCCAGCAGCTTAATCGGGGGAAGCTCCTACAATGAGCAGTTCTTC.